The 11 T cell receptor beta chains presented below share a single source sample, sequenced in a study of T-cell reconstitution after alpha-beta-depleted transplantation in children. Unique molecular identifiers tagged the TCRbeta library. TCRdb ran MiXCR on the PCR reads and lists one entry per CDR3 protein. The sample lists just over 200,000 distinct CDR3 sequences, about 8.2% occurring once. The material sequenced was PBMCs, mostly from graft donor cells, taken 360 days after TCRalphabeta/CD19-depleted stem cell transplant. These receptors were collected from a male patient between 2 and 10 years old who had a stem cell transplant for acute myeloid leukemia, so the T cells may come from the graft donor.

This clonotype was recorded many times. The gene calls are TRBV5-1 and TRBJ2-5, with D hard to call. This CDR3 has 14 amino acids. Germline-derived CDR1 and CDR2 are SGHRS and YFSETQ. Trimming pared 0 bases from V and 11 bases from J, leaving 17 bases between. CDR3 in DNA: TGCGCCAGCAGCTTGGCCGTGGCAGAAACTTTTCAGTACTTC. Its translation: CASSLAVAETFQYF.

V gene TRBV11-2 combines with J gene TRBJ2-2, with TRBD1 as a possible D gene (6 bases). Between the trimmed V and J ends, which lost 0 bases and 4 bases, there was a span of 21 bases. The V gene's germline CDR1 is SGHAT and CDR2 FQNNGV. The CDR3 consists of 19 residues. CDR3 loop: CASSLDNWQGTPGTGELFF. The CDR3, as DNA: TGTGCCAGCAGCTTAGATAATTGGCAGGGGACGCCTGGCACCGGGGAGCTGTTTTTT.

This clonotype appeared a few times. The rearrangement uses TRBV7-2 and TRBJ1-4; D may be TRBD1 (5 bases). Germline V gene sequence: CDR1 SGHTA, CDR2 FQGNSA. Trimming cost V 2 bases and J 4 bases, with 8 bases left between them. CDR3 length equals 14 residues. In DNA form, the CDR3 reads TGTGCCAGCAGCTTAAGAGGGGTTAATGAAAAACTGTTTTTT. This sequence encodes CASSLRGVNEKLFF.

This clonotype came up many times. This chain links TRBV4-2 with TRBJ2-5; D perhaps matches TRBD2 (6 bases). CDR1 and CDR2 from the germline V gene are LGHNA and YNFKEQ. V was shortened by 1 base and J by 5 bases, with 8 bases between the two germline ends. The CDR3 length is 13 residues. The CDR3 is CASSQGREETQYF. In DNA, the CDR3 is TGTGCCAGCAGCCAAGGCCGGGAGGAGACCCAGTACTTC.

This clonotype showed up many times. The chain joins TRBV20-1 to TRBJ1-2, with 7 bases lining up with TRBD1. With V trimmed by 3 bases and J by 1 base, 20 bases remained unmatched. Germline CDR1 reads DFQATT; CDR2 reads SNEGSKA (reference sequence). This CDR3 region has 19 residues. CDR3 protein: CSASGGNAAPGQLNYGYTF. CDR3 bases: TGCAGTGCTAGTGGGGGCAACGCGGCACCGGGACAGCTTAACTATGGCTACACCTTC.

In this sample, this clonotype turned up many times. This sequence joins TRBV9 and TRBJ2-5; D unclear. CDR1 SGDLS and CDR2 YYNGEE come from the germline V gene. Between the trimmed V and J ends, which lost 3 bases and 1 base, there was a span of 10 bases. The CDR3 is 14 amino acids. CDR3 region: CASSETAFQETQYF. CDR3 in DNA: TGTGCCAGCAGCGAGACGGCCTTCCAAGAGACCCAGTACTTC.

This clonotype was recorded at least ten times. V and J are TRBV5-6 and TRBJ1-1; D gene uncertain. Germline CDR1 is SGHDT and CDR2 is YYEEEE. V dropped 0 bases and J dropped 5 bases, with 5 bases sitting between them. There are 12 residues in the CDR3. CDR3: CASSLDRTEAFF. The CDR3 DNA reads TGTGCCAGCAGCTTGGATAGGACTGAAGCTTTCTTT.

This clonotype was seen repeatedly, ten times or more. The J gene is TRBJ2-5, the V gene TRBV5-1; 11 bases match TRBD1. This CDR3 contains 15 residues. The germline CDR1 and CDR2 sequences are SGHRS and YFSETQ. V lost 3 bases, J lost 4 bases, and 5 bases stayed unmatched. As DNA, the CDR3 is TGCGCCAGCAGCTCCTCCGGGACAGGGGGAGAGACCCAGTACTTC. It yields the protein CASSSSGTGGETQYF. Full variable domain (remainder filled in from reference TRBV5-1 and TRBJ2-5): KAGVTQTPRYLIKTRGQQVTLSCSPISGHRSVSWYQQTPGQGLQFLFEYFSETQRNKGNFPGRFSGRQFSNSRSEMNVSTLELGDSALYLCASSSSGTGGETQYFGPGTRLLVL.

The CDR3 DNA sequence: TGCGCCAGCAGCTTGTCCGGACAGGGATACACCGGGGAGCTGTTTTTT. This encodes CASSLSGQGYTGELFF. This chain connects TRBV5-1 to TRBJ2-2; TRBD1 matches at 8 bases. Losses at the gene ends were 1 base for V and 3 bases for J; bases not matched to a gene: 5. This CDR3 is built from 16 residues. CDR1 is SGHRS, CDR2 YFSETQ, per germline.

This clonotype was observed a handful of times. The chain couples TRBV3-1 to TRBJ2-4, with TRBD2 as a possible D gene (6 bases). Germline CDR1 reads LGHDT; CDR2 reads YNNKEL (reference sequence). With 5 bases removed from V and 7 bases from J, the gap between germline ends came to 15 bases. The CDR3 has 14 amino acids. The CDR3 coding sequence is TGTGCCAGCAGCTCCCGGCGGGGTAGGAACATTCAGTACTTC. This encodes CASSSRRGRNIQYF.

The sample holds a few counts of this clonotype. This rearrangement joins TRBV12-3 or TRBV12-4 to TRBJ2-7; D ambiguous. V was clipped by 2 bases and J by 5 bases, with 10 bases between them. The CDR3 spans 13 residues. CDR3 sequence: CASSLSDIDEQYF. The CDR3, as DNA: TGTGCCAGCAGTTTATCCGACATCGACGAGCAGTACTTC.